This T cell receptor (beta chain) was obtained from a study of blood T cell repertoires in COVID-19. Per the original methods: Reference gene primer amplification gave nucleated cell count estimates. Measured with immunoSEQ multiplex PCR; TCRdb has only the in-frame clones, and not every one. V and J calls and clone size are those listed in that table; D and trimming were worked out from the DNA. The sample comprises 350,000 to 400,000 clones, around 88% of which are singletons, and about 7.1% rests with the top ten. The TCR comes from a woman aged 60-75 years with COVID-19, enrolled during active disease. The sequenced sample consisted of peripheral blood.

The CDR3 DNA reads as TGTGCCAGCAGCCTCCGGGGTAGGCGGGGGATTACCGACCGAGAGACCCAGTACTTC. Translated, it gives CASSLRGRRGITDRETQYF. The V and J genes are TRBV11-2 and TRBJ2-5; the match to TRBD2 covers 7 bases. The V gene end was trimmed by 5 bases and the J gene end by 4 bases; junction bases not matched to a gene: 22. This CDR3 contains 19 residues. The germline V gene encodes CDR1 SGHAT and CDR2 FQNNGV. The entire variable domain, with the rest obtained from reference TRBV11-2 and TRBJ2-5, is as follows: EAGVAQSPRYKIIEKRQSVAFWCNPISGHATLYWYQQILGQGPKLLIQFQNNGVVDDSQLPKDRFSAERLKGVDSTLKIQPAKLEDSAVYLCASSLRGRRGITDRETQYFGPGTRLLVL.